This T cell receptor beta chain was recovered during a study of response to subunit inactivated influenza vaccine. As regards this clonotype: Its specificity is not known.

Study-wide results and limits: Each seasonal influenza vaccination, the authors suggested, recruits few new T cells.

This CDR3 spans 14 amino acids. CDR1 is SQVTM, CDR2 ANQGSEA, per germline. After removal of 4 bases from V and 4 bases from J, the junction contained 7 bases not matched to a gene. TCRdb reanalysed the RT-PCR reads using MiXCR and keeps one entry per CDR3 protein. The table includes about 570,000 distinct CDR3 sequences, approximately 12% detected once. This rearrangement joins TRBV29-1 to TRBJ2-3; TRBD2 matches at 8 bases. The TCR was taken from a man aged 50-60 years who received an inactivated influenza vaccine. Sequences were derived from PBMCs from blood, sampled on the day of vaccination. CDR3 sequence: CSVGAGDTSDTQYF. CDR3 sequence (DNA): TGCAGCGTTGGAGCGGGGGATACTTCAGATACGCAGTATTTT.